This record looks at one TCR beta chain sequence and its context. Its antigen is unknown. Built from TCR beta cDNA, the libraries had unique molecular identifiers in them. From around 1 to 10 million T cells, 400,000 to 600,000 cDNA molecules were obtained. TCRdb re-called the PCR reads with MiXCR, one entry per CDR3 protein. The sample carries approximately 690,000 distinct CDR3 sequences, approximately 59% recorded once. The sample comes from a study of post-analysis software for immune sequencing data. Study-level background: The study covered relapsing-remitting, secondary progressive and progressive-relapsing courses of multiple sclerosis. Study-level findings and limits: Compared with controls, patients had more of about 5 TRBV segments, including TRBV5-6, TRBV5-1 and TRBV20-1. People with multiple sclerosis had a significantly lower normalized Chao1 diversity than controls did. Pronounced co-clustering by F measure was evident among identically batched samples.

The CDR3 has 16 amino acids. Trimming shortened V by 3 bases and J by 0 bases, and 18 bases separated the two germline ends. The germline V gene has CDR1 DFQATT and CDR2 SNEGSKA (reference sequence). The receptor's source is a girl aged 2 to 10 with multiple sclerosis. The chain combines TRBV20-1 with TRBJ2-7, with D possibly TRBD1 on 7 matching bases. Sequencing was performed on blood. CDR3 sequence (DNA): TGCAGTGCTAGGGACCAGGGGGGATACAGCTCCTACGAGCAGTACTTC. Amino acids: CSARDQGGYSSYEQYF.